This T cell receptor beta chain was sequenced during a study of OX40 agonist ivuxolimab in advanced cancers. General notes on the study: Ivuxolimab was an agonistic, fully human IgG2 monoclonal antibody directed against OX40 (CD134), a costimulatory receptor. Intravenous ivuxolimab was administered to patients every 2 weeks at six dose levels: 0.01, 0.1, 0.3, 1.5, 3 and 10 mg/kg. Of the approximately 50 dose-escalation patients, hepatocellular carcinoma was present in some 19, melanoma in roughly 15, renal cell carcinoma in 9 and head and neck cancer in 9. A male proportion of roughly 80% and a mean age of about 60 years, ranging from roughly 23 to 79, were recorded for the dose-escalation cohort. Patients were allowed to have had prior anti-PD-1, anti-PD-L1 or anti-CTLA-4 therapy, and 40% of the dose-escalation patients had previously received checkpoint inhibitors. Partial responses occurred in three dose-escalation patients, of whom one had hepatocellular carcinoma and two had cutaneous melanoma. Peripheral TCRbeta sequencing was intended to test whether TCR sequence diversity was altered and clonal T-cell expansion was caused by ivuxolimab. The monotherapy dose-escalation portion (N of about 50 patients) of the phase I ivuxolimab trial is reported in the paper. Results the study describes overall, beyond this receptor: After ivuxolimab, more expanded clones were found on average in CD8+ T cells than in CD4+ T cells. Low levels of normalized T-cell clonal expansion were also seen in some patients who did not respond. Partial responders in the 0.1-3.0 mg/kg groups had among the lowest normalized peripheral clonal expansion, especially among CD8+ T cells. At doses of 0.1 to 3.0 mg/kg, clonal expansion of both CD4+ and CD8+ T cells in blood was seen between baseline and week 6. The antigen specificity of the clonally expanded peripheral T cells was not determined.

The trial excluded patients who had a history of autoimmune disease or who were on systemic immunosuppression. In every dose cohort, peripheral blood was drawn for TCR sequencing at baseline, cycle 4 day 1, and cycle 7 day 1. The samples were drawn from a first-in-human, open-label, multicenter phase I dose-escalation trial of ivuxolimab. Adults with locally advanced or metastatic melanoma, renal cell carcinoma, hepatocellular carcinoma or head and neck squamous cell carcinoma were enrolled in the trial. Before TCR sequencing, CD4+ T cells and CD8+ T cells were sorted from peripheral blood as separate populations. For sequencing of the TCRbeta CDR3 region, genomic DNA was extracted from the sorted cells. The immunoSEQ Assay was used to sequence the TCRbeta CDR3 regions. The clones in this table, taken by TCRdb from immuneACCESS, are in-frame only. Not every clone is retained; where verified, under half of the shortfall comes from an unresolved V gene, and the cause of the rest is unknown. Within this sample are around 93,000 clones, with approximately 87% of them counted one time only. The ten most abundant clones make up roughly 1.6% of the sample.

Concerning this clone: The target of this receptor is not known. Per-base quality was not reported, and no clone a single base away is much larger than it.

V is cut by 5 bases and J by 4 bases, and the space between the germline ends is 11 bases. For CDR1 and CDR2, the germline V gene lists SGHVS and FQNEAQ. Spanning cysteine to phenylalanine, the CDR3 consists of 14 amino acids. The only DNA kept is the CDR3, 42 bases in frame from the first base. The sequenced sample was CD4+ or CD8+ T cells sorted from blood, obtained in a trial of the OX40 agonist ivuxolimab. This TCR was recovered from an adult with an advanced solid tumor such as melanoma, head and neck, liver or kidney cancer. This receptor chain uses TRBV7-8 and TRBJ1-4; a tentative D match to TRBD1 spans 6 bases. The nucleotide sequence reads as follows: TGTGCCAGCAGCGTAAGGACAGATAATGAAAAACTGTTTTTT. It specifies CASSVRTDNEKLFF.